This T cell receptor beta chain emerged from a study of T cells in Graves' hyperthyroidism and ophthalmopathy. Amplification targeted TCR beta CDR3 regions from RNA transcripts. The HTBI set primed first-round TCR CDR3 RT-PCR. Each CDR3 protein gets one entry after TCRdb re-called the multiplex PCR reads with MiXCR. The sample has some 380,000 distinct CDR3 sequences; around an eighth are singletons. This clonotype was counted many times. The CDR3 is 15 amino acids. Trimming stripped 1 base from V and 6 bases from J, with 13 bases between. The source material was blood. J is TRBJ1-3 and V is TRBV12-3 or TRBV12-4; unclear D gene. This TCR was sampled from a man aged 25-45 years with Graves' hyperthyroidism that later progressed to Graves' ophthalmopathy. The CDR3 region has the DNA TGTGCCAGCAGTTTAGGCGATTCGAGGGTAAACACCATATATTTT. Translation gives CASSLGDSRVNTIYF.